This TCR beta chain was recovered during a study of shared clonotypes between healthy human individuals. Profiling relied on immunoSEQ multiplex PCR, and the TCRdb table lists in-frame clones only, not all of them. Among millions of clones listed, 95% were seen once. The CDR3 has 16 residues. The germline CDR1 and CDR2 sequences are GTSNPN and SVGIG (reference sequence). V lost 3 bases and J lost 4, with 20 bases in between. The chain uses TRBV30 and TRBJ2-3; D perhaps matches TRBD2 (5 bases). The sequenced sample consisted of naive CD4+ T cells sorted from blood. Subset here: CD45RA+ positively selected. The clonotype comes from a young man in good health. This chain's CDR3 is CAWSLGLISQADTQYF. Written as DNA, the CDR3 is TGTGCCTGGAGCCTAGGACTGATATCTCAGGCAGATACGCAGTATTTT.